Reported below is one T cell receptor beta chain. What it recognizes is unknown. The naive CD8 fraction comprised CD45RO-negative cells positively selected for CCR7 and excluded terminally differentiated effector memory CD45RA+ cells. These data come from a study of shared clonotypes between healthy human individuals. The V gene's germline CDR1 is LGHNA and CDR2 YNFKEQ. The trim removed 5 bases at V and 7 bases at J, leaving 13 bases unmatched. CDR3 size: 15 residues. For each subset, genomic DNA was distributed in equal portions over several immunoSEQ plates. TCRdb's table, derived via immunoSEQ multiplex PCR, lists solely in-frame clones and lacks some. The data hold roughly 2,000,000 clones, with about 93% observed a single time. General study results and limits: Rarefaction showed that sequencing of sorted subsets was incomplete (despite large depth).

Sequencing input: naive CD8+ T cells from PBMCs. The sequence was obtained from a man between 18 and 29 years old in good health. Some clones in this sample may be carry-over from other donors' samples. The V gene is TRBV4-2, the J gene TRBJ1-2, with 7 bases identical to TRBD1. The CDR3 nucleotides are TGTGCCAGCAGCACGCCCGGGACAGTTTTTTCTGGCTACACCTTC. It yields the protein CASSTPGTVFSGYTF.